The text below deals with one T cell receptor (beta chain). Profiling relied on immunoSEQ multiplex PCR, and the TCRdb table lists in-frame clones only, not all of them. The data contain more than 300,000 clones, over 85% of them singletons. The record originates from a study of blood T cell repertoires in COVID-19. The source material was PBMCs or T cells enriched from blood (not recorded which). The sequence was collected from a woman aged 25 to 39 who had recovered from COVID-19.

The CDR3 loop is CASSSSVYGYTF. The CDR3 region has the DNA TGTGCCAGCAGTTCCTCGGTGTATGGCTACACCTTC. The chain links TRBV7-2 to TRBJ1-2, with D unclear. Trimming cost V 6 bases and J 5 bases, with 10 bases left between them. This CDR3 is built from 12 residues. Germline assignment: CDR1 SGHTA and CDR2 FQGNSA. The full variable domain, with the rest looked up from reference TRBV7-2 and TRBJ1-2, is GAGVSQSPSNKVTEKGKDVELRCDPISGHTALYWYRQSLGQGLEFLIYFQGNSAPDKSGLPSDRFSAERTGGSVSTLTIQRTQQEDSAVYLCASSSSVYGYTFGSGTRLTVV.